Below, 18 T cell receptor beta chains from the same sample are listed, as sequenced in a study of blood T cell repertoires in COVID-19. Using immunoSEQ multiplex PCR, the repertoire was profiled, and TCRdb retains in-frame clones only, with some absent. The sample lists 40,000 to 60,000 clones; 79% were seen once. The source material was peripheral blood. The receptor set was obtained from a man between 65 and 85 years old with acute or convalescent COVID-19.

The chain links TRBV6-5 to TRBJ1-2; 7 nucleotides align to TRBD1. The CDR3 length is 15 residues. Trimming at V came to 7 bases and at J to 7 bases, leaving 15 bases not matched to a gene. CDR1 is MNHEY and CDR2 is SVGAGI in the germline V gene. The CDR3 DNA reads as TGTGCCAGCAAGTCGGGGACAGTGGGGTCTGGTGGCTACACCTTC. Amino acids: CASKSGTVGSGGYTF.

This rearrangement joins TRBV19 to TRBJ2-1; 14 bases line up with TRBD2. V dropped 3 bases and J dropped 7; count of bases not matched to a gene: 14. The germline gives CDR1 LNHDA, CDR2 SQIVND (reference sequence). CDR3 size: 19 residues. CDR3 in amino acids: CASSMRGTSGRVSGNEQFF. The DNA for the CDR3 is TGTGCCAGTAGTATGCGAGGGACTAGCGGGAGAGTAAGCGGTAATGAGCAGTTCTTC.

The chain combines TRBV7-8 with TRBJ2-5; no definite D call. Trimming removed 5 bases at V and 2 bases at J, with 12 bases between. Germline values: CDR1 SGHVS, CDR2 FQNEAQ. The CDR3 runs 14 residues. In DNA, the CDR3 is TGTGCCAGCAGCCTTTATGGGCAGCAAGAGACCCAGTACTTC. It yields the protein CASSLYGQQETQYF.

The V call is TRBV7-3, the J call TRBJ2-3; 10 bases are a match to TRBD1. Germline V gene sequence: CDR1 SGHTA, CDR2 FQGTGA. With V trimmed by 4 bases and J by 2 bases, 3 bases remained unmatched. This CDR3 is built from 15 residues. For the CDR3, the DNA is TGTGCCAGCAGCTACGGACAGGGGGACACAGATACGCAGTATTTT. This translates into CASSYGQGDTDTQYF.

A single count supports this clone. The chain combines TRBV2 with TRBJ2-7, with a possible D match to TRBD2 (5 bases). Germline CDR1 SNHLY, CDR2 FYNNEI. This CDR3 is 15 amino acids long. V lost 6 bases, J lost 2 bases, and 17 bases lay in between. CDR3 bases: TGTGCCAGCAGCCGCCCCCGGACCGGGGCCTACGAGCAGTACTTC. Protein sequence: CASSRPRTGAYEQYF.

This chain links TRBV6-5 with TRBJ2-7; the match to TRBD1 covers 9 bases. Trimming cost V 6 bases and J 2 bases; bases outside gene matches: 2. CDR1 and CDR2 (germline): MNHEY, SVGAGI. The CDR3 runs 13 residues. In nucleotides, the CDR3 is TGTGCCAGCAGCGGGACAGGGACCTACGAGCAGTACTTC. Residues: CASSGTGTYEQYF.

CDR3 loop: CASNPGQLQETQYF. The CDR3 DNA reads as TGTGCCAGCAACCCGGGACAACTCCAAGAGACCCAGTACTTC. The genes are TRBV2 and TRBJ2-5; a possible D gene is TRBD1 (6 bases). Deletions cut 7 bases from V and 1 base from J, with 13 bases between. Germline V lookup: CDR1 SNHLY, CDR2 FYNNEI. CDR3 length: 14 residues.

Only a few counts were recorded for this clone. This chain connects TRBV11-3 to TRBJ2-3; D possibly corresponds to TRBD2 (6 bases). V was trimmed by 3 bases and J by 0 bases, leaving 10 bases between them. The CDR3 runs 15 residues. In germline, CDR1 is SGHNT, CDR2 YENEEA. DNA of the CDR3: TGTGCCAGCAGCTTCGCCGGGACTAGCACAGATACGCAGTATTTT. This translates into CASSFAGTSTDTQYF.

This sequence joins TRBV7-8 and TRBJ1-1; TRBD1 matches 7 bases. The germline gives CDR1 SGHVS, CDR2 FQNEAQ. The CDR3 runs 14 residues. Losses at the gene ends were 5 bases for V and 2 bases for J; bases not matched to a gene: 5. The DNA for the CDR3 is TGTGCCAGCAGCGAATACAGGGGCAACACTGAAGCTTTCTTT. This codes for CASSEYRGNTEAFF.

The J gene is TRBJ1-1, the V gene TRBV12-3 or TRBV12-4, with a weak D call TRBD1 (6 bases). This CDR3 spans 13 amino acids. V gave up 9 bases and J gave up 1 base, with 12 bases separating them. CDR3 in amino acids: CASVRGTNTEAFF. The CDR3 bases are TGTGCCAGTGTCAGGGGAACGAACACTGAAGCTTTCTTT.

V gene TRBV19 combines with J gene TRBJ1-5; the D gene is possibly TRBD1 (6 bases). V was cut by 7 bases and J by 7 bases, with 14 bases left in between. The CDR3 totals 13 residues. Germline V gene sequence: CDR1 LNHDA, CDR2 SQIVND (reference sequence). The CDR3 DNA is TGTGCCAGTACAGGACAGACGAGCCAGCCCCAGCATTTT. This translates into CASTGQTSQPQHF.

This clone was counted once. This chain uses TRBV10-1 with TRBJ1-6; the D is unclear. Per the germline V gene, CDR1 is WNHNN and CDR2 is SYGVQD (reference sequence). Between the trimmed V and J ends, which lost 4 bases and 4 bases, there was a span of 5 bases. CDR3 length: 13 amino acids. The CDR3 nucleotides are TGCGCCAGCAGTGCTTCTTATAATTCACCCCTCCACTTT. It translates to CASSASYNSPLHF.

The chain is built from TRBV2 and TRBJ2-3; TRBD2 matches 13 bases. V shed 6 bases, J shed 3 bases, and the junction held 0 bases outside the gene matches. In germline, CDR1 is SNHLY, CDR2 FYNNEI. The length of the CDR3 is 14 residues. CDR3 coding DNA: TGTGCCAGCAGGGGACTAGCGGGGACAGATACGCAGTATTTT. It codes for CASRGLAGTDTQYF.

This rearrangement joins TRBV19 to TRBJ2-3; TRBD2 agrees at 9 bases. CDR3 length equals 15 residues. From germline, CDR1 is LNHDA and CDR2 SQIVND (reference sequence). After removal of 3 bases from V and 6 bases from J, the junction contained 7 bases not matched to a gene. The CDR3, as DNA: TGTGCCAGTAGTATCTTAGGACTAGCGAGGGATACGCAGTATTTT. Protein: CASSILGLARDTQYF.

This sequence joins TRBV7-6 and TRBJ2-1, with 7 bases matching TRBD2. Germline V gives CDR1 SGHVS, CDR2 FNYEAQ. V dropped 1 base and J dropped 1; count of bases not matched to a gene: 4. CDR3 length: 16 residues. CDR3 in DNA: TGTGCCAGCAGCTTAGAGGCGGGAGTGTCCTACAATGAGCAGTTCTTC. Protein sequence: CASSLEAGVSYNEQFF.

In this sample, this clone turned up once. The rearrangement joins TRBV15 to TRBJ2-1; 8 bases agree with TRBD1. J lost 4 bases, V lost 2 bases, and 7 bases had no gene match. CDR3 size: 16 residues. CDR1 is LNHNV and CDR2 is YYDKDF in the germline V gene (reference sequence). The chain's CDR3 is CATSRPDRGRYNEQFF. The DNA of the CDR3 is TGTGCCACCAGCAGACCAGACAGGGGAAGATACAATGAGCAGTTCTTC.

This clone has a single count. The sample has other DNA sequences that encode this CDR3 too. The chain links TRBV15 to TRBJ2-5, with 9 bases matching TRBD1. V dropped 3 bases and J dropped 1; count of bases not matched to a gene: 0. Germline values: CDR1 LNHNV, CDR2 YYDKDF (reference sequence). CDR3 length: 14 residues. The CDR3 region has the DNA TGTGCCACCAGCAGGGACAGGGGCCAAGAGACCCAGTACTTC. It translates to CATSRDRGQETQYF.

In nucleotides, the CDR3 is TGTGCCAGTAAGATGGGGGAGGGTCAGCCCCAGCATTTT. It yields the protein CASKMGEGQPQHF. The V and J genes are TRBV19 and TRBJ1-5; D is perhaps TRBD1 (5 bases). The CDR3 consists of 13 residues. Deletions cut 7 bases from V and 6 bases from J, with 13 bases between. Germline V gene data show CDR1 as LNHDA and CDR2 as SQIVND (reference sequence).